This is a list of T cell receptor beta chains from one sample in a study of identical twins. Using its own MiXCR run on the 5' RACE reads, TCRdb lists one record per CDR3 protein. The table shows about 550,000 distinct CDR3 sequences, with 20% to 25% occurring only once. In addition, the sample was reused for a study of yellow fever vaccine responses in identical twins.

What was sequenced was CD4+ T cells sorted from blood. Receptors were obtained from a woman aged 18-29 years in good health. The CDR3 runs from the conserved cysteine through the conserved F or W. D genes are given only for firm matches. Size is omitted from some rows. Given values are once, few, many or a class for expanded clones.

v_gene	j_gene	abundance	d_gene	CDR3aa	CDR3nt
TRBV7-8	TRBJ2-7	.	TRBD2	CASSEGLAGTYEQYF	TGTGCCAGCAGCGAGGGACTAGCGGGAACCTACGAGCAGTACTTC
TRBV25-1	TRBJ2-1	few	TRBD2	CASSESLGLAAEQFF	TGTGCCAGCAGTGAATCTCTAGGGCTAGCGGCTGAGCAGTTCTTC
TRBV12-3/TRBV12-4	TRBJ2-6	few	.	CASSPFDSGANVLTF	TGTGCCAGCAGTCCCTTCGACTCTGGGGCCAACGTCCTGACTTTC
TRBV7-3	TRBJ2-1	few	TRBD1	CASSQDRGSYNEQFF	TGTGCCAGCAGTCAGGACAGGGGTTCCTACAATGAGCAGTTCTTC
TRBV6-2/TRBV6-3	TRBJ1-4	many	.	CASSYPRVGNEKLFF	TGTGCCAGCAGTTACCCCCGGGTGGGTAATGAAAAACTGTTTTTT
TRBV12-3/TRBV12-4	TRBJ1-5	.	.	CASSLGGNPLPQHF	TGTGCCAGCAGTTTAGGTGGCAATCCGTTGCCCCAGCATTTT
TRBV11-2	TRBJ2-4	.	.	CASSLDFGGTIAKNIQYF	TGTGCCAGCAGCTTAGATTTCGGCGGGACCATAGCCAAAAACATTCAGTACTTC
TRBV11-3	TRBJ2-5	.	TRBD2	CASSLLRWREGQETQYF	TGTGCCAGCAGCTTATTGAGATGGCGGGAGGGCCAAGAGACCCAGTACTTC
TRBV5-1	TRBJ2-3	once	TRBD2	CASSLGSGKADTQYF	TGCGCCAGCAGCTTGGGTAGCGGGAAAGCAGATACGCAGTATTTT
TRBV6-4	TRBJ2-1	few	.	CASSTGLPNEQFF	TGTGCCAGCAGTACCGGACTACCCAATGAGCAGTTCTTC